This T cell receptor (beta chain) was observed in a study of cytomegalovirus exposure and HLA in healthy donors. Study-level results: The study recorded about 150 TCR beta chains that were cytomegalovirus-associated.

This clone was counted between two and nine times. Antigen specificity is unknown. The PCR made use of 60 Vbeta and 13 Jbeta primers. Profiled with immunoSEQ multiplex PCR; TCRdb holds only in-frame clones, not every one. Here the sample spans about 120,000 clones, approximately 66% being singletons. The CDR3 contains 12 residues. V was clipped by 2 bases and J by 7 bases, with 6 bases between them. Per germline, CDR1 SGHAT and CDR2 FQNNGV. The rearrangement joins TRBV11-2 to TRBJ1-5; D is unresolved. The sequence derives from a woman aged 40 to 49 in good health and CMV-seropositive. Sequencing was carried out using PBMCs. The CDR3: CASSLNSQPQHF. The CDR3, as DNA: TGTGCCAGCAGCTTAAACTCCCAGCCCCAGCATTTT.